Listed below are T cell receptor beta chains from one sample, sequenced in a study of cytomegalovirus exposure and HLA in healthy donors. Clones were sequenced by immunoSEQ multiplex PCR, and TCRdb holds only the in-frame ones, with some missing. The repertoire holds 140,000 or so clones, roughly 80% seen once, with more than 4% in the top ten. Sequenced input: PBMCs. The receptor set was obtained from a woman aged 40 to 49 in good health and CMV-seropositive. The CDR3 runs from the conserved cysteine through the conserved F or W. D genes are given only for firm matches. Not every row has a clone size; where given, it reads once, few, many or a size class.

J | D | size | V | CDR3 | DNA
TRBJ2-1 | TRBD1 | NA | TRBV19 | CASSRYPGQGGYEQFF | TGTGCCAGTAGTAGATACCCAGGACAGGGAGGCTATGAGCAGTTCTTC
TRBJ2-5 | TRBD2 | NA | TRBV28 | CASSETSGRLQTQYF | TGTGCCAGCAGTGAGACTAGCGGGAGACTGCAGACCCAGTACTTC
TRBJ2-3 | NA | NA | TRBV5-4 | CASSLLGTDTQYF | TGTGCCAGCAGCTTGCTCGGCACAGATACGCAGTATTTT
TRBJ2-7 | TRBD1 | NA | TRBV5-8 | CASSLGLGQGYEQYF | TGTGCCAGCAGCTTGGGGCTGGGACAGGGCTACGAGCAGTACTTC
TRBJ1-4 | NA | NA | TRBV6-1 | CASSAPRGKANEKLFF | TGTGCCAGCAGTGCCCCTAGGGGGAAGGCTAATGAAAAACTGTTTTTT
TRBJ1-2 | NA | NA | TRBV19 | CASSPADSYGYTF | TGTGCCAGTAGTCCTGCTGACAGTTATGGCTACACCTTC
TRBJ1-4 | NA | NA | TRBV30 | CAWSVVGPSVEKLFF | TGTGCCTGGAGTGTAGTGGGGCCCTCGGTGGAAAAACTGTTTTTT
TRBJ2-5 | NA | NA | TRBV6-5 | CASSPWGDETQYF | TGTGCCAGCAGCCCATGGGGAGATGAGACCCAGTACTTC
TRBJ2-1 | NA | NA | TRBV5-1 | CASSLDRVGKNEQFF | TGCGCCAGCAGCTTGGACAGGGTGGGTAAGAATGAGCAGTTCTTC
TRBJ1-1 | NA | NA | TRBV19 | CASSIVQGTEAFF | TGTGCCAGTAGTATAGTCCAGGGCACTGAAGCTTTCTTT
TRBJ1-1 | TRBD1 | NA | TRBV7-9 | CASSLEAGQGAFEAFF | TGTGCCAGCAGCTTAGAGGCGGGACAGGGGGCCTTTGAAGCTTTCTTT
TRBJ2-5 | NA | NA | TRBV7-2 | CASRKSGLQETQYF | TGTGCCAGCAGGAAGAGCGGCCTCCAAGAGACCCAGTACTTC
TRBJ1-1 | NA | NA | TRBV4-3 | CASSQDRRGGATEAFF | TGCGCCAGCAGCCAAGATCGAAGGGGAGGTGCCACTGAAGCTTTCTTT
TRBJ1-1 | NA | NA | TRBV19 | CASSFQALGTEAFF | TGTGCCAGTAGTTTTCAGGCCCTGGGCACTGAAGCTTTCTTT
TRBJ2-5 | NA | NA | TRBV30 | CAWRAGGGYQETQYF | TGTGCCTGGAGGGCGGGCGGGGGCTACCAAGAGACCCAGTACTTC
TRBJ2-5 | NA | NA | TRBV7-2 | CASSLSAGETQYF | TGTGCCAGCAGCCTCAGCGCCGGGGAGACCCAGTACTTC
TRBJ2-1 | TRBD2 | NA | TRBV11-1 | CASSSGASGRLGSYNEQFF | TGTGCCAGCAGCTCCGGGGCTAGCGGGAGGCTAGGCTCCTACAATGAGCAGTTCTTC
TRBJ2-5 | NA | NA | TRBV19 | CASSAGLLETQYF | TGTGCCAGTAGTGCGGGACTGTTAGAGACCCAGTACTTC
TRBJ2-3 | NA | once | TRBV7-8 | CASSLGVGPTDTQYF | TGTGCCAGCAGCTTAGGGGTTGGGCCCACAGATACGCAGTATTTT
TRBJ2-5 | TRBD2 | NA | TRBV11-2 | CASSLRTSETQYF | TGTGCCAGCAGCTTACGGACTAGCGAGACCCAGTACTTC
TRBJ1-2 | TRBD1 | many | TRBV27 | CASSPPGQGFSGYTF | TGTGCCAGCAGTCCCCCGGGACAGGGATTCTCTGGCTACACCTTC
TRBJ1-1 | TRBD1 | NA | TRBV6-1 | CASRSTGGTEAFF | TGTGCCAGCAGATCGACAGGGGGCACTGAAGCTTTCTTT
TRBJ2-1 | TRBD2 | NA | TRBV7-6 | CASSFWRGATGGNEQFF | TGTGCCAGCAGCTTTTGGCGGGGGGCGACGGGGGGGAATGAGCAGTTCTTC
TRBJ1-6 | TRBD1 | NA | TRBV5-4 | CASSLGAGTGIFSPLHF | TGTGCCAGCAGCTTGGGGGCTGGGACAGGGATCTTTTCACCCCTCCACTTT
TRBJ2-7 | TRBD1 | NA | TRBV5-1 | CASSLWEGQGFSYEQYF | TGCGCCAGCAGCTTGTGGGAAGGACAGGGGTTCTCCTACGAGCAGTACTTC
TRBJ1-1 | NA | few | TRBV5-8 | CASSVRGGTEAFF | TGTGCCAGCAGCGTCAGGGGCGGCACTGAAGCTTTCTTT
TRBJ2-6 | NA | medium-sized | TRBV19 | CASKQGDLSGANVLTF | TGTGCCAGTAAACAGGGAGACCTCTCTGGGGCCAACGTCCTGACTTTC
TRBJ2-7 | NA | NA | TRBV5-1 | CASTKTPGEQYF | TGCGCCAGCACTAAGACCCCCGGGGAGCAGTACTTC
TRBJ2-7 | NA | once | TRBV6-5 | CASSLGALGTYEQYF | TGTGCCAGCAGTTTGGGGGCTCTGGGAACCTACGAGCAGTACTTC
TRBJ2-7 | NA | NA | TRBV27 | CASSPSGPYEQYF | TGTGCCAGCAGCCCGTCTGGGCCCTACGAGCAGTACTTC
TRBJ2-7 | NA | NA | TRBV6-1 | CASSERDYEQYF | TGTGCCAGCAGTGAACGAGACTACGAGCAGTACTTC
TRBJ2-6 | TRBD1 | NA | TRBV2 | CASSGDRGSGANVLTF | TGTGCCAGCAGTGGGGACAGGGGGTCTGGGGCCAACGTCCTGACTTTC
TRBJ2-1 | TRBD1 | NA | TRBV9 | CASSLGTGVFNEQFF | TGTGCCAGCAGTTTGGGGACAGGGGTCTTCAATGAGCAGTTCTTC
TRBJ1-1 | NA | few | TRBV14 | CASSQVSAGTEAFF | TGTGCCAGCAGCCAAGTATCTGCGGGCACTGAAGCTTTCTTT
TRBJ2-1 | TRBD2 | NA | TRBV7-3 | CASSSGLAGAEEQFF | TGTGCCAGCAGCTCCGGACTAGCGGGAGCGGAAGAGCAGTTCTTC
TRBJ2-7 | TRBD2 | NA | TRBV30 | CAWSVRWLAGGEQYF | TGTGCCTGGAGTGTAAGATGGCTAGCGGGAGGCGAGCAGTACTTC
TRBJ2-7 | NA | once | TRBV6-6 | CASRDGRSYEQYF | TGTGCCAGCCGGGATGGGCGCTCCTACGAGCAGTACTTC
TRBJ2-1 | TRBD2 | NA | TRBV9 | CASSVDGGNEQFF | TGTGCCAGCAGCGTAGACGGGGGGAATGAGCAGTTCTTC
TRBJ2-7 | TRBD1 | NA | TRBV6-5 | CASSFPPGTGSEQYF | TGTGCCAGCAGTTTCCCCCCGGGGACAGGGTCCGAGCAGTACTTC
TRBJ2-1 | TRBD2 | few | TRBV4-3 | CASSPLITSGSHEQFF | TGCGCCAGCAGCCCCCTTATCACTAGCGGGAGCCATGAGCAGTTCTTC
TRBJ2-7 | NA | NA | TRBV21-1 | CASSKRMTGVPECEQYF | TGTGCCAGCAGCAAAAGGATGACAGGGGTTCCCGAATGCGAGCAGTACTTC
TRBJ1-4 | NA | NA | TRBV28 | CASSLPGGGVANEKLFF | TGTGCCAGCAGTTTACCGGGGGGCGGTGTGGCTAATGAAAAACTGTTTTTT
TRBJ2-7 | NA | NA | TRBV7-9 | CASSQDGGTQSYEQYF | TGTGCCAGCAGCCAAGATGGGGGGACGCAATCCTACGAGCAGTACTTC
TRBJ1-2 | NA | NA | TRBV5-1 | CASSLHPREGGYTF | TGCGCCAGCAGCCTTCACCCCAGGGAGGGTGGCTACACCTTC
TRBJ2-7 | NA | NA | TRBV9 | CASSVDPETYEQYF | TGTGCCAGCAGCGTAGATCCAGAAACCTACGAGCAGTACTTC
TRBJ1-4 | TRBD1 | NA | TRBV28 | CASSLFPGQINEKLFF | TGTGCCAGCAGTCTGTTCCCGGGACAGATTAATGAAAAACTGTTTTTT
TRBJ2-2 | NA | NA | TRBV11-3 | CASSFQGDTGELFF | TGTGCCAGCAGCTTTCAGGGTGACACCGGGGAGCTGTTTTTT
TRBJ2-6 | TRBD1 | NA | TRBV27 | CASSLMDRGLSGANVLTF | TGTGCCAGCAGTTTGATGGACAGGGGGCTTTCTGGGGCCAACGTCCTGACTTTC
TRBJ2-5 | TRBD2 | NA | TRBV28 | CASSLTSGGEETQYF | TGTGCCAGCAGTTTAACTAGCGGGGGGGAAGAGACCCAGTACTTC
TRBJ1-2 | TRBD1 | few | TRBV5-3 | CARSSDRPRGYTF | TGTGCCAGAAGCTCGGACAGGCCCAGAGGCTACACCTTC
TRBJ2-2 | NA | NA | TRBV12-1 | CASRGLAGGPELFF | TGTGCCAGCAGAGGACTAGCGGGGGGCCCTGAGCTGTTTTTT
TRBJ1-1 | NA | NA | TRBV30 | CAWSAGGNTEAFF | TGTGCCTGGAGTGCGGGAGGAAACACTGAAGCTTTCTTT
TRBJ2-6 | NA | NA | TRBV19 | CASSIPSRGVQSGANVLTF | TGTGCCAGTAGTATCCCCAGTCGAGGAGTTCAATCTGGGGCCAACGTCCTGACTTTC
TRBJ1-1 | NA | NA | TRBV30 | CAWKFGQKNTEAFF | TGTGCCTGGAAATTTGGGCAGAAGAACACTGAAGCTTTCTTT
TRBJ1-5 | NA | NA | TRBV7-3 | CASSPPKGPMSNQPQHF | TGTGCCAGCAGCCCCCCCAAGGGGCCAATGAGCAATCAGCCCCAGCATTTT
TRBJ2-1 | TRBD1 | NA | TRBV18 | CASSPTGGEQFF | TGTGCCAGCTCACCGACAGGGGGTGAGCAGTTCTTC